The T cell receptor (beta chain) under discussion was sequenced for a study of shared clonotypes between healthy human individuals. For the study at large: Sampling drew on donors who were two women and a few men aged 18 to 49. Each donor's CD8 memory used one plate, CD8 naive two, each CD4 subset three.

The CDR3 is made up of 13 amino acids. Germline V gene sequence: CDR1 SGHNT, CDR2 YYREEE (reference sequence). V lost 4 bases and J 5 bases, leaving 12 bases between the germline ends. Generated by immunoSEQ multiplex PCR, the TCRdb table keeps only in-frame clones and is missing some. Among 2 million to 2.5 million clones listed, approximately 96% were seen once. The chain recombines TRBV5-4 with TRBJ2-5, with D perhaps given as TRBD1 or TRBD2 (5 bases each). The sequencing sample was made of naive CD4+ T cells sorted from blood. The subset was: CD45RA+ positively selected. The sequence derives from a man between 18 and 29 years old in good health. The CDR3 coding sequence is TGTGCCAGCAGCACAGGACTCACCGAGACCCAGTACTTC. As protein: CASSTGLTETQYF.